This T cell receptor (beta chain) was identified in a study of Ad26.COV2.S vaccination and SARS-CoV-2 variants. Study findings and constraints: Total responses of T cells may have been underestimated by the analyses of TCR breadth and depth.

CDR3 size: 15 residues. Deletions cut 1 base from V and 0 bases from J, with 7 bases between. CDR1 and CDR2 from the germline V gene are MNHNS and SASEGT. Sequenced by immunoSEQ multiplex PCR; TCRdb stores in-frame clones only, minus some. The data hold 380,000 or so clones, with about four fifths observed a single time. With regard to this clone: The antigen is unknown.

Treatment: 15 to 20 received Ad26.COV2.S at low or high dose, single or two shots; roughly 5 received placebo; per-sample allocation not given. Sample collection was performed on day 63 after the first vaccine or placebo injection. Vaccine was an Ad26 vector expressing Wuhan-strain SARS-CoV-2 spike. Sequenced material: peripheral blood, taken in a trial of Ad26.COV2.S vaccine versus placebo. The rearrangement joins TRBV6-1 to TRBJ1-5; D is uncertain. The receptor comes from a person aged 18-65 years who received the Ad26.COV2.S COVID-19 vaccine or a placebo. CDR3 residues: CASSEGSGSNQPQHF. CDR3 in DNA: TGTGCCAGCAGTGAAGGGTCGGGTAGCAATCAGCCCCAGCATTTT.